These 4 T cell receptor beta chains were sequenced from one sample in a study of CD8 T cells in ankylosing spondylitis (dated by TCRdb to about 2017). Libraries were prepared through 5' RACE. The instrument given in TCRdb is Illumina HiSeq 2500. TCRdb reran the public reads through fastp at Q25 and MiXCR, keeping productive beta chains. Identical CDR3 protein sequences are pooled into one entry, listed with their most common genes and DNA. The sample yields about 250,000 distinct CDR3 sequences; roughly 8.2% were counted once. About 5% of the sample is held by the ten biggest clonotypes. The sequencing input was blood, either unsorted or a sorted T cell fraction (not recorded which). The receptors shown here come from a female donor with ankylosing spondylitis or in good health (not recorded which).

At least ten counts were recorded for this clonotype. The missing conserved phenylalanine or tryptophan at the end of this CDR3 makes a read error likely. The rearrangement links TRBV5-1 to TRBJ1-1; no firm D call. The CDR3 contains 15 residues. Between the trimmed V and J ends, which lost 1 base and 0 bases, there was a span of 10 bases. Germline V gene data show CDR1 as SGHRS and CDR2 as YFSETQ. CDR3 coding DNA: TGCGCCAGCAGCTTGCTCCCGGGAATGAACACTGAAGCTTTCCTT. Its protein is CASSLLPGMNTEAFL.

This clonotype was recorded at least ten times. The V gene is TRBV11-2, the J gene TRBJ2-3; TRBD2 aligns across 11 bases. The germline V gene encodes CDR1 SGHAT and CDR2 FQNNGV. J was trimmed by 0 bases and V by 1 base; bases with no gene match: 6. This CDR3 comprises 18 residues. CDR3 region: CASSLVTLAGESTDTQYF. The CDR3, as DNA: TGTGCCAGCAGCTTAGTAACACTAGCGGGAGAAAGCACAGATACGCAGTATTTT.

This clonotype was found many times. The chain uses TRBV29-1 and TRBJ2-1; D gene ambiguous. CDR1 is SQVTM and CDR2 is ANQGSEA in the germline V gene. This CDR3 is built from 10 residues. V gave up 4 bases and J gave up 8 bases, with 6 bases separating them. CDR3 region: CSVANYEQFF. The CDR3 bases are TGCAGCGTTGCGAACTATGAGCAGTTCTTC.

At least ten counts were recorded for this clonotype. V is TRBV29-1 and J is TRBJ2-3, with D hard to call. V shed 6 bases and J shed 3 bases, with 13 bases lying between them. Per germline, CDR1 SQVTM and CDR2 ANQGSEA. The CDR3 totals 13 residues. The CDR3 DNA is TGCAGCGTCACAGTAGTAGGTACAGATACGCAGTATTTT. Amino acid sequence: CSVTVVGTDTQYF.